The TCR beta chain under discussion was sequenced for a study of T-cell reconstitution after alpha-beta-depleted transplantation in children. Findings of the study overall: Diversity and T-cell counts at one year after transplant derived mostly from new T cells.

Unique molecular identifiers were built into the TCRbeta library. TCRdb independently ran MiXCR on the PCR reads; one entry per CDR3 protein. Here the sample spans about 600,000 distinct CDR3 sequences, about an eighth being singletons. This clonotype was counted many times. Its antigen is currently unknown. The V gene lost 2 bases and the J gene lost 1 base, with 6 bases spanning the gap. The CDR3 runs to 13 residues. Looked up from germline, CDR1 is LGHNA and CDR2 is YNFKEQ. The chain links TRBV4-2 to TRBJ2-7; no clear D gene. Material: PBMCs, mostly from graft donor cells, obtained 360 days after TCRalphabeta/CD19-depleted stem cell transplant. This TCR came from a male patient younger than 18 who had a stem cell transplant for acute myeloid leukemia, so the T cells may come from the graft donor. CDR3 loop: CASSQFRSYEQYF. The CDR3 region has the DNA TGTGCCAGCAGCCAATTCAGGTCCTACGAGCAGTACTTC.